These T cell receptor beta chains were read from a single sample in a study of cytomegalovirus exposure and HLA in healthy donors. The method was immunoSEQ multiplex PCR; TCRdb's version includes in-frame clones alone and lacks a portion of them. The repertoire shows over 45,000 clones; the top ten hold over 2%. Material for sequencing was PBMCs. These receptors all stem from a woman between 18 and 30 years old in good health and CMV-seronegative. The CDR3 runs from the conserved cysteine through the conserved F or W. Fields, in order: V gene, J gene, D gene, CDR3 protein, CDR3 DNA. A D gene is named only where the DNA matches it firmly.

TRBV5-4,TRBJ2-7,TRBD2,CASSTGTSGRHF,TGTGCCAGCAGTACTGGGACTAGCGGGAGACACTTC
TRBV4-1,TRBJ2-3,TRBD2,CASSQRASGGASTDTQYF,TGCGCCAGCAGCCAGCGGGCTAGCGGGGGGGCTAGCACAGATACGCAGTATTTT
TRBV12-5,TRBJ2-2,TRBD2,CASGSPSGGARGELFF,TGTGCTAGTGGGAGCCCTAGCGGGGGGGCTCGTGGGGAGCTGTTTTTT
TRBV2,TRBJ1-5,TRBD1,CASRDRLDGQPQHF,TGTGCCAGCAGGGACAGGTTAGATGGTCAGCCCCAGCATTTT
TRBV28,TRBJ2-7,TRBD1,CASGGTGEAPGDEQYF,TGTGCCAGTGGGGGGACAGGGGAGGCCCCTGGGGACGAGCAGTACTTC
TRBV2,TRBJ1-2,.,CASSESVYYGYTF,TGTGCCAGCAGTGAATCTGTTTACTATGGCTACACCTTC
TRBV7-9,TRBJ1-4,.,CASSLSGGINEKLFF,TGTGCCAGCAGCCTCAGTGGGGGGATAAATGAAAAACTGTTTTTT
TRBV6-6,TRBJ2-1,.,CASRDWDYNEQFF,TGTGCCAGCAGGGACTGGGATTACAATGAGCAGTTCTTC
TRBV7-8,TRBJ1-2,TRBD1,CASSLVPPGQGPYGYTF,TGTGCCAGCAGCTTAGTGCCCCCGGGACAGGGGCCCTATGGCTACACCTTC
TRBV4-1,TRBJ1-2,TRBD1,CASSQADRGLGYTF,TGCGCCAGCAGCCAGGCGGACAGGGGGCTCGGCTACACCTTC
TRBV19,TRBJ1-6,.,CASSSLDRFYNSPLHF,TGTGCCAGTAGTTCGCTAGACAGGTTCTATAATTCACCCCTCCACTTT
TRBV6-6,TRBJ2-1,.,CASSSQGRMPYNEQFF,TGTGCCAGCAGTTCTCAGGGGAGAATGCCCTACAATGAGCAGTTCTTC
TRBV29-1,TRBJ2-3,.,CSVGGTRLSTDTQYF,TGCAGCGTCGGTGGCACCAGGCTTAGCACAGATACGCAGTATTTT
TRBV6-5,TRBJ2-7,TRBD2,CASSYTTSGSSEQYF,TGTGCCAGCAGTTACACGACTAGCGGGAGTTCCGAGCAGTACTTC
TRBV5-1,TRBJ2-5,.,CASSLDLGAGGETQYF,TGCGCCAGCAGCTTGGATCTGGGGGCGGGTGGAGAGACCCAGTACTTC
TRBV29-1,TRBJ2-2,TRBD1,CSALGQGYTGELFF,TGCAGCGCCTTAGGACAGGGGTACACCGGGGAGCTGTTTTTT
TRBV5-1,TRBJ2-3,.,CASSLSGNVDTQYF,TGCGCCAGCAGCTTGTCAGGGAATGTAGATACGCAGTATTTT
TRBV4-2,TRBJ1-5,TRBD1,CASSHQGTGDQPQHF,TGTGCCAGCAGCCACCAAGGGACAGGGGATCAGCCCCAGCATTTT
TRBV6-5,TRBJ1-2,.,CASRPNRNYGYTF,TGTGCCAGCAGGCCTAACAGGAACTATGGCTACACCTTC
TRBV29-1,TRBJ1-1,TRBD1,CSVDRGGTEAFF,TGCAGCGTAGACAGGGGCGGAACTGAAGCTTTCTTT
TRBV7-9,TRBJ2-1,.,CASVVAYNEQFF,TGTGCCAGCGTAGTGGCCTACAATGAGCAGTTCTTC
TRBV4-2,TRBJ1-1,.,CASSQVGQMNTEAFF,TGTGCCAGCAGCCAAGTGGGGCAGATGAACACTGAAGCTTTCTTT
TRBV5-4,TRBJ2-5,.,CASSLPGETQYF,TGTGCCAGCAGCTTGCCCGGGGAGACCCAGTACTTC
TRBV27,TRBJ1-6,.,CASSLWRGTLSPLHF,TGTGCCAGCAGTTTATGGCGGGGGACCCTTTCACCCCTCCACTTT
TRBV4-2,TRBJ1-1,.,CASSQDWTGAEAFF,TGTGCCAGCAGCCAAGATTGGACGGGGGCTGAAGCTTTCTTT
TRBV29-1,TRBJ1-1,.,CSVGSGKAEAFF,TGCAGCGTCGGGAGCGGCAAGGCTGAAGCTTTCTTT
TRBV7-2,TRBJ2-5,TRBD2,CASSFQWGGQETQYF,TGTGCCAGCAGCTTTCAGTGGGGGGGCCAAGAGACCCAGTACTTC
TRBV7-9,TRBJ2-7,.,CASSLRSAYEQYF,TGTGCCAGCAGCTTGAGGAGTGCCTACGAGCAGTACTTC
TRBV2,TRBJ2-5,.,CASGDSSQAGVETQYF,TGTGCCAGCGGAGACTCCTCACAGGCTGGGGTAGAGACCCAGTACTTC
TRBV19,TRBJ1-1,.,CASSMARGWNTEAFF,TGTGCCAGTAGTATGGCCCGGGGATGGAACACTGAAGCTTTCTTT
TRBV7-9,TRBJ2-7,TRBD1,CASSLRDRDNEQYF,TGTGCCAGCAGCCTCCGGGACAGGGACAACGAGCAGTACTTC
TRBV27,TRBJ1-4,.,CASSLSGFRQVATNEKLFF,TGTGCCAGCAGTTTATCCGGGTTCCGACAGGTTGCAACTAATGAAAAACTGTTTTTT
TRBV18,TRBJ2-1,.,CASSSVTADEQFF,TGTGCCAGCTCATCTGTGACGGCGGATGAGCAGTTCTTC
TRBV28,TRBJ2-5,TRBD2,CASNESGRGFRETQYF,TGTGCCAGCAATGAGAGCGGGAGAGGGTTTAGGGAGACCCAGTACTTC
TRBV7-6,TRBJ2-5,TRBD1,CASSLGTGITQETQYF,TGTGCCAGCAGCTTAGGGACAGGGATTACCCAAGAGACCCAGTACTTC
TRBV7-9,TRBJ2-7,TRBD2,CASSPLAGGVNEQYF,TGTGCCAGCAGCCCCCTAGCGGGAGGGGTCAACGAGCAGTACTTC
TRBV20-1,TRBJ2-1,.,CSASSQNEQFF,TGCAGTGCTAGTTCCCAAAATGAGCAGTTCTTC
TRBV30,TRBJ2-3,TRBD2,CAWSRPGTSGRGGTDTQYF,TGTGCCTGGAGTCGCCCCGGGACTAGCGGGAGAGGGGGCACAGATACGCAGTATTTT
TRBV19,TRBJ1-4,.,CASSIDKVAEKLFF,TGTGCCAGTAGTATCGACAAAGTTGCCGAAAAACTGTTTTTT
TRBV27,TRBJ2-7,.,CASRWGPGISYEQYF,TGTGCCAGCAGATGGGGGCCTGGAATCTCCTACGAGCAGTACTTC
TRBV6-5,TRBJ1-2,.,CASSRDRNYGYTF,TGTGCCAGCAGTCGCGACAGGAACTATGGCTACACCTTC